This T cell receptor beta chain was profiled in a study of post-analysis software for immune sequencing data. Overall study results and limits: The five TRBV segments detected at higher frequency in patients than in controls included TRBV5-6, TRBV5-1 and TRBV20-1. Diversity measured as normalized Chao1 was significantly lower in multiple sclerosis patients than in controls.

This clonotype was counted at least ten times. Its antigen is currently unknown. CDR1 and CDR2 from the germline V gene are DFQATT and SNEGSKA (reference sequence). This CDR3 is built from 15 residues. V lost 3 bases and J lost 1, with 16 bases in between. Sequencing libraries made from TCR beta cDNA carried unique molecular identifiers. It was from roughly 1.1 to 9.2 million T cells that 450,000 to 550,000 cDNA molecules came. TCRdb re-called the PCR reads through MiXCR, storing one row per CDR3 protein. The repertoire consists of 430,000 or so distinct CDR3 sequences, with 35% to 45% occurring once and the leading ten covering 6% to 9%.

Sequencing used blood. The chain is built from TRBV20-1 and TRBJ2-7; perhaps TRBD2 as D (5 bases). The TCR sequence derives from a girl aged 2 to 10 with multiple sclerosis. CDR3 in amino acids: CSASSLAFLSYEQYF. The CDR3 region has the DNA TGCAGTGCTAGTAGTCTAGCCTTCCTTTCCTACGAGCAGTACTTC.